The present entry profiles one T cell receptor (beta chain) with its context. It lacks a known antigen. Base quality data are lacking; no much larger clone is found one base away. V is pared back by 1 base and J by 11 bases, with 9 bases lying between the germline termini. CDR1 MDHEN and CDR2 SYDVKM are derived from the germline V gene. The CDR3, cysteine through phenylalanine, is 12 amino acids long. The kept DNA is CDR3 alone, 36 bases in frame from the first base. This sample was taken from a study of blood T cell repertoires in COVID-19 (dated by TCRdb to the early 2020s). About the full investigation: Samples covering the acute and convalescent phases of COVID-19 were provided by collaborators in the United States, Italy and Spain. A de-identified subject ID, COVID-19 status, age in years and sex were almost always included in the sample metadata. Where HLA class I and class II types were available, the types were taken from metadata supplied by the sample provider, not from assay-based typing. The repertoires were released in a freely available public database meant as a resource for research on the immune response to SARS-CoV-2. The samples were drawn from two sources: the first 160 participants of the ongoing ImmuneRACE study, and 1,000 to 1,500 subjects contributed by 6 global collaborators. The dataset comprised deeply sampled blood TCRbeta repertoires from subjects exposed to, actively infected with, or recovered from COVID-19. The material from the prospective study consisted of cDNA or gDNA derived from T cells, B-cell-depleted T cells, or PBMCs.

In the prospective study, participants were about 18 to 95 years old, resided in 20 to 30 geographic areas of the United States, and were enrolled through a virtual design. In the prospective study, participants were assigned to cohorts based on the clinical history participants reported in a screening survey and a study questionnaire. Mobile phlebotomists in the prospective study collected whole blood, serum and a nasopharyngeal or oropharyngeal swab from every participant. Prospective study participants could optionally give additional blood draws and questionnaires over a roughly two-month period. Before DNA extraction, prospective study blood samples were shipped either frozen or at room temperature. The study at large found these results: How much clinical and demographic metadata was included differed by source and by participant, and the metadata was provided uncurated.

TCRbeta CDR3 regions were amplified from genomic DNA using the immunoSEQ Assay, a bias-controlled multiplex PCR. In the authors' own workflow: The number of nucleated cells in each sample was estimated from the amplification of reference gene primers within the assay. To quantify the absolute abundance of each unique TCRbeta CDR3 rearrangement, sequence reads were collapsed and filtered. For each sample, productive Simpson clonality was calculated as the square root of Simpson's diversity index across productive rearrangements. TCRdb holds this immuneACCESS table with in-frame rearrangements only. Some clones are missing; in checked studies, unresolved V genes explain under half, and the rest has no known cause. V, J and clone size derive from that table, while D and trimming were established from the DNA sequence. This sample has approximately 290,000 clones in its table, and around 90% of those were observed once. Over 3.5% of the sample belongs to the ten largest clones.

The sample was PBMCs or T cells enriched from blood (not recorded which). This receptor chain uses TRBV28 and TRBJ1-5, with an unclear D gene assignment. This TCR derives from a woman between 18 and 29 years old with acute COVID-19. The sequenced DNA is TGTGCCAGCAGTTTATCCTACTCGGCCCAGCATTTT. This is translated as CASSLSYSAQHF.